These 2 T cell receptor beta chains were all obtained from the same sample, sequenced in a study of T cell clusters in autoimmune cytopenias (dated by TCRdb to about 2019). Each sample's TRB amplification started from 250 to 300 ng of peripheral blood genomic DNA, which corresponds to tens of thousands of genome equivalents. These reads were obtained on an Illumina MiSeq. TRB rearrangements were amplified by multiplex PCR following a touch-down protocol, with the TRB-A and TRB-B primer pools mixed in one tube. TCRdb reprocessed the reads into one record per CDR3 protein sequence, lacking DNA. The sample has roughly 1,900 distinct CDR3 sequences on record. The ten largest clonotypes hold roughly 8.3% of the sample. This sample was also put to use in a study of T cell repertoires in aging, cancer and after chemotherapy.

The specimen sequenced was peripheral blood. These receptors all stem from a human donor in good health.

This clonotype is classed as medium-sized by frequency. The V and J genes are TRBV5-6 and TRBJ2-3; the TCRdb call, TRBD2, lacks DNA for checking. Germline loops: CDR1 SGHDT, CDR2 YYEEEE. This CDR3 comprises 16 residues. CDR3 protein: CASSLLAGGRAGAQYF.

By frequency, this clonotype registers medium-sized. Here the CDR3 reads CASSPGIAGPKETQYF. This chain joins TRBV18 and TRBJ2-5; the TCRdb call, TRBD2, lacks DNA for checking. This CDR3 spans 16 amino acids. Germline V gives CDR1 KGHSH, CDR2 LQKENI.